This TCR beta chain was identified during a study of OX40 agonist ivuxolimab in advanced cancers. The method was immunoSEQ multiplex PCR; TCRdb's version includes in-frame clones alone and lacks a portion of them. The sample includes 60,000 or so clones, roughly 89% seen only once; the top ten take about 11%. Germline CDR1 reads MDHEN; CDR2 reads SYDVKM. The CDR3 has 12 amino acids. Sample: CD4+ or CD8+ T cells sorted from blood, taken in a trial of the OX40 agonist ivuxolimab. The origin of this receptor is an adult with an advanced solid tumor such as melanoma, head and neck, liver or kidney cancer. This rearrangement joins TRBV28 to TRBJ2-7, with TRBD2 as a possible D gene (6 bases). CDR3 protein: CATGEVRYEQYF. The CDR3 DNA sequence: TGTGCGACGGGGGAGGTTAGGTACGAGCAGTACTTC.